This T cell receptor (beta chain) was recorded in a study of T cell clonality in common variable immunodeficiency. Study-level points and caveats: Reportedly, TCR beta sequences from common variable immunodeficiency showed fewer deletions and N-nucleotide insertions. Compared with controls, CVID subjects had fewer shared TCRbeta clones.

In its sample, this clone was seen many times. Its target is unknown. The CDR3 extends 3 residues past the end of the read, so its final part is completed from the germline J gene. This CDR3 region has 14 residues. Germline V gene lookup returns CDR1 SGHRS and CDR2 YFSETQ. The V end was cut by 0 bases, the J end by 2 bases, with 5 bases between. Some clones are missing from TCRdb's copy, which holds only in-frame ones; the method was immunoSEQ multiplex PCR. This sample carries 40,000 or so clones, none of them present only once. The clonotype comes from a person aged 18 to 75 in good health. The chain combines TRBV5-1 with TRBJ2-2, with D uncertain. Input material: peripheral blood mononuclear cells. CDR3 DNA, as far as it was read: TGCGCCAGCAGCTTGGATAAAAACACCGGGGAG. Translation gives CASSLDKNTGE. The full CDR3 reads CASSLDKNTGELFF.